Given below is one T cell receptor (beta chain) in context. The data stem from a study of technical replicates of blood from a handful of donors. The repertoire was sequenced with immunoSEQ multiplex PCR; TCRdb's copy has only in-frame clones and lacks some. The sample has around 79,000 clones, about 90% seen once. The CDR3 is made up of 15 amino acids. Germline lookup yields CDR1 MNHEY and CDR2 SVGAGI. Between the trimmed V and J ends, which lost 1 base and 7 bases, there was a span of 13 bases. The chain employs TRBV6-5 and TRBJ1-4, with a possible D match to TRBD1 (5 bases). Sequencing was performed on T cells isolated from PBMCs. The receptor's source is a human donor in good health. Some clones in this sample may be carry-over from other donors' samples. The CDR3 DNA follows: TGTGCCAGCAGTTACTATCTACGGGGGATTGAAAAACTGTTTTTT. It codes for CASSYYLRGIEKLFF.